Sequencing of this T cell receptor (beta chain) was carried out in a study of vaccination and CD4 T cells after COVID-19. Overall study findings and caveats: Spike mono-reactivity was evident in 304 of the 307 vaccine-specific clones derived from convalescent patients.

Scientists ran DNA taken from cultured CD4+ T cells through the Oncomine TCR Beta short-read assay for sequencing. Via MiXCR, TCRdb re-called the PCR reads, giving one row per CDR3 protein. This sample has some 15,000 distinct CDR3 sequences, with less than 70% found just once. Germline V lookup: CDR1 SGHNT, CDR2 YENEEA. With 5 bases removed from V and 2 bases from J, the gap between germline ends came to 16 bases. This CDR3 contains 15 residues. In regard to this clonotype: Its target is unknown.

Treatment reported: roughly 10-day PBMC culture with coronavirus spike peptide pools or control peptides (ViraFEST assay). Fresh replacement IL-2 medium substituted for half the medium on days 3 and 7. The sequenced material came from CD4+ T cells from blood, cultured in vitro. The TCR comes from a human donor who had recovered from COVID-19. The gene calls are TRBV11-3 and TRBJ2-7, with D uncertain. The CDR3 reads CASSGLRAVAYEQYF. The CDR3 DNA sequence: TGTGCCAGCAGCGGCTTAAGGGCCGTCGCCTACGAGCAGTACTTC. The entire variable domain, with the rest obtained from reference TRBV11-3 and TRBJ2-7, is as follows: EAGVVQSPRYKIIEKKQPVAFWCNPISGHNTLYWYLQNLGQGPELLIRYENEEAVDDSQLPKDRFSAERLKGVDSTLKIQPAELGDSAVYLCASSGLRAVAYEQYFGPGTRLTVT.